This is a list of T cell receptor beta chains from one sample in a study of T cells after yellow fever vaccination. TCRdb re-derived calls from the 5' RACE reads in MiXCR, one entry per CDR3 protein. Of 510,000 or so distinct CDR3 sequences listed, around 21% are singletons. Sample: PBMCs, taken 15 days after the yellow fever booster vaccination. The origin of the receptors is a young man who received the YFV17D yellow fever vaccine. CDR3s include the opening cysteine and the closing phenylalanine or tryptophan. The D gene is left open where the match is weak. The listing skips clone size in some rows; elsewhere it reads once, few, many or a size class.

>TRBV4-3|few|TRBJ2-7|-
CASSQELGGTPYEQYF
TGCGCCAGCAGCCAAGAGTTAGGCGGGACGCCCTACGAGCAGTACTTC
>TRBV7-6|-|TRBJ1-4|-
CAAGPGGEKLFF
TGTGCCGCGGGACCTGGTGGTGAAAAACTGTTTTTT
>TRBV29-1|-|TRBJ2-7|TRBD1
CSVEGPGQGDYEQYF
TGCAGCGTTGAAGGGCCGGGACAGGGCGACTACGAGCAGTACTTC
>TRBV7-2|many|TRBJ2-1|TRBD2
CASSLGGSNNEQFF
TGTGCCAGCAGCTTGGGCGGGAGTAATAATGAGCAGTTCTTC
>TRBV6-1|few|TRBJ2-7|TRBD1
CASVKQGTYEQYF
TGTGCCAGCGTCAAACAGGGGACCTACGAGCAGTACTTC
>TRBV7-2|few|TRBJ2-3|-
CASSLERLDTQYF
TGTGCCAGCAGCTTAGAAAGATTAGATACGCAGTATTTT
>TRBV12-3/TRBV12-4|-|TRBJ1-2|-
CASSLGRYGYTF
TGTGCCAGCAGTTTAGGGCGGTATGGCTACACCTTC
>TRBV27|-|TRBJ1-6|-
CASSLSTRSPLHF
TGTGCCAGCAGTTTATCCACGCGTTCACCCCTCCACTTT
>TRBV10-3|few|TRBJ2-7|-
CATGDYEQYF
TGTGCCACCGGGGACTACGAGCAGTACTTC
>TRBV20-1|-|TRBJ2-7|TRBD2
CSAIGLAVYEQYF
TGCAGTGCTATCGGACTAGCGGTTTACGAGCAGTACTTC
>TRBV20-1|many|TRBJ2-7|-
CSARSTVSYEQYF
TGCAGTGCTAGATCGACAGTCTCCTACGAGCAGTACTTC
>TRBV19|few|TRBJ2-1|TRBD1
CASSIVGGVYNEQFF
TGTGCCAGTAGTATAGTAGGGGGCGTCTACAATGAGCAGTTCTTC
>TRBV12-3/TRBV12-4|-|TRBJ2-1|TRBD2
CASSRAGVAYNEQFF
TGTGCCAGCAGCCGAGCGGGAGTCGCCTACAATGAGCAGTTCTTC
>TRBV6-2/TRBV6-3|-|TRBJ2-7|TRBD1
CASSYFGQGARTYEQYF
TGTGCCAGCAGTTACTTCGGACAGGGGGCTAGGACCTACGAGCAGTACTTC
>TRBV29-1|few|TRBJ2-4|-
CSVPVGSSKNIQYF
TGCAGCGTTCCAGTCGGGAGCTCCAAAAACATTCAGTACTTC
>TRBV20-1|-|TRBJ2-1|TRBD2
CSARERRGSSYNEQFF
TGCAGTGCTAGAGAGAGGCGGGGGAGCTCCTACAATGAGCAGTTCTTC
>TRBV12-3/TRBV12-4|-|TRBJ2-1|TRBD2
CASSFRTSGAYNEQFF
TGTGCCAGCAGTTTTCGGACTAGCGGAGCGTACAATGAGCAGTTCTTC
>TRBV20-1|-|TRBJ2-7|-
CSARDKDFLSYEQYF
TGCAGTGCTAGAGATAAGGACTTTCTTTCCTACGAGCAGTACTTC
>TRBV12-3/TRBV12-4|few|TRBJ2-1|TRBD2
CASSLTAGGYNEQFF
TGTGCCAGCAGTTTAACAGCGGGAGGGTACAATGAGCAGTTCTTC
>TRBV20-1|-|TRBJ2-2|TRBD2
CSARGLAGGGNTGELFF
TGCAGTGCTAGAGGACTAGCGGGAGGAGGGAACACCGGGGAGCTGTTTTTT
>TRBV7-8|-|TRBJ2-1|-
CASSLGAFIDEQFF
TGTGCCAGCAGCTTAGGCGCCTTTATCGATGAGCAGTTCTTC
>TRBV12-3/TRBV12-4|-|TRBJ1-1|-
CAITWGGINTEAFF
TGTGCCATAACTTGGGGGGGTATAAACACTGAAGCTTTCTTT
>TRBV30|once|TRBJ1-5|-
CAWSVPDYSNQPQHF
TGTGCCTGGAGTGTACCGGACTATAGCAATCAGCCCCAGCATTTT
>TRBV5-1|-|TRBJ2-3|-
CASSLEPGLRRSDTQYF
TGCGCCAGCAGCTTGGAACCCGGCCTCAGGAGGTCAGATACGCAGTATTTT
>TRBV7-3|-|TRBJ2-1|-
CASSLSGGLILHEQFF
TGTGCCAGCAGCTTATCCGGGGGGCTGATTCTCCATGAGCAGTTCTTC
>TRBV6-1|-|TRBJ1-2|-
CASSAQANLYGYTF
TGTGCCAGCAGTGCACAGGCGAACCTATATGGCTACACCTTC
>TRBV25-1|-|TRBJ1-4|TRBD1
CASSESGGTNEKLFF
TGTGCCAGCAGTGAATCAGGGGGGACTAATGAAAAACTGTTTTTT
>TRBV5-1|-|TRBJ2-5|-
CASSSGSRQETQYF
TGCGCCAGCAGCTCGGGATCTCGTCAAGAGACCCAGTACTTC
>TRBV7-2|-|TRBJ2-5|-
CASSLSHMEETQYF
TGTGCCAGCAGCTTGTCTCATATGGAAGAGACCCAGTACTTC
>TRBV3-1|-|TRBJ1-1|-
CASSQELKNTEAFF
TGTGCCAGCAGCCAAGAGTTGAAGAACACTGAAGCTTTCTTT
>TRBV14|-|TRBJ2-1|TRBD2
CASSQEGGRGSYNEQFF
TGTGCCAGCAGCCAAGAGGGCGGGAGAGGATCCTACAATGAGCAGTTCTTC
>TRBV20-1|few|TRBJ2-3|-
CRVTGTSKGGDTQYF
TGCAGGGTAACCGGGACATCAAAAGGTGGAGATACGCAGTATTTT
>TRBV29-1|-|TRBJ2-1|-
CSVEGENNEQFF
TGCAGCGTTGAAGGGGAAAACAATGAGCAGTTCTTC
>TRBV20-1|few|TRBJ1-4|TRBD1
CSARGQGNREKLFF
TGCAGTGCTAGGGGACAGGGTAATCGGGAAAAACTGTTTTTT
>TRBV20-1|-|TRBJ1-5|TRBD1
CSARIGQGTQHF
TGCAGTGCTAGAATTGGACAGGGTACCCAGCATTTT
>TRBV12-3/TRBV12-4|many|TRBJ2-2|-
CASSLTGNTGELFF
TGTGCCAGCAGCTTAACCGGTAACACCGGGGAGCTGTTTTTT
>TRBV2|few|TRBJ2-2|-
CASMTGTYTGELFF
TGTGCCAGCATGACCGGGACTTACACCGGGGAGCTGTTTTTT
>TRBV10-3|few|TRBJ2-2|-
CAISESDRELFF
TGTGCCATCAGTGAGTCTGACCGGGAGCTGTTTTTT
>TRBV11-2|once|TRBJ2-1|-
CASSLNSGRAGSYNEQFF
TGTGCCAGCAGCTTAAATAGTGGCAGGGCGGGCTCCTACAATGAGCAGTTCTTC
>TRBV21-1|-|TRBJ2-7|-
CASNTPEGGGTESSYEQYF
TGTGCCAGCAACACACCGGAAGGAGGCGGGACTGAGAGCTCCTACGAGCAGTACTTC
>TRBV7-2|few|TRBJ2-7|-
CASSSNHGDEQYF
TGTGCCAGCAGCTCAAACCACGGGGACGAGCAGTACTTC
>TRBV19|-|TRBJ1-6|-
CASSMSKRDSPLHF
TGTGCCAGTAGTATGTCGAAGAGGGATTCACCCCTCCACTTT
>TRBV7-9|few|TRBJ2-4|-
CASSLESFKYF
TGTGCCAGCAGCTTAGAGAGCTTTAAGTACTTC
>TRBV5-1|-|TRBJ2-7|TRBD2
CASSRTSGGGTEQYF
TGCGCCAGCAGCCGGACTAGCGGGGGTGGTACCGAGCAGTACTTC
>TRBV20-1|few|TRBJ2-5|-
CSAMERQETQYF
TGCAGTGCTATGGAGAGGCAAGAGACCCAGTACTTC
>TRBV5-1|many|TRBJ2-7|-
CASSFQGNPYEQYF
TGCGCCAGCAGCTTCCAAGGGAACCCCTACGAGCAGTACTTC
>TRBV7-2|-|TRBJ2-7|-
CASADRYEQYF
TGTGCCAGCGCCGACCGGTACGAGCAGTACTTC
>TRBV7-8|few|TRBJ2-7|TRBD1
CASSSEGQYAQYF
TGTGCCAGCAGCTCCGAGGGACAGTACGCGCAGTACTTC
>TRBV19|few|TRBJ2-7|TRBD2
CASSTRLAGVNYEQYF
TGTGCCAGTAGTACGCGACTAGCGGGAGTCAACTACGAGCAGTACTTC
>TRBV5-1|-|TRBJ2-3|-
CASSLVGVGSTDTQYF
TGCGCCAGCAGCTTGGTCGGGGTTGGAAGCACAGATACGCAGTATTTT
>TRBV6-2/TRBV6-3|few|TRBJ1-1|-
CASSYTRSEAFF
TGTGCCAGCAGTTACACCCGATCTGAAGCTTTCTTT
>TRBV7-2|-|TRBJ1-5|-
CASASRGDSRVNQPQHF
TGTGCCAGCGCCTCTCGCGGAGACAGCCGAGTTAATCAGCCCCAGCATTTT
>TRBV5-1|-|TRBJ2-7|TRBD2
CASSWETSHLYEQYF
TGCGCCAGCAGCTGGGAGACTAGCCACCTCTACGAGCAGTACTTC
>TRBV20-1|few|TRBJ2-3|TRBD2
CSAPLPASGFTDTQYF
TGCAGTGCTCCCCTTCCGGCTAGCGGATTCACAGATACGCAGTATTTT